Following are 7 T cell receptor beta chains from one sample sequenced in a study of CD8+ T cells in alopecia areata. Extracted from the samples, RNA was reverse transcribed into cDNA to serve as the sequencing template. The repertoire was sequenced with immunoSEQ multiplex PCR; TCRdb's copy has only in-frame clones and lacks some. The table has 150,000 to 200,000 clones, 58% seen once. The treatment here: oral pan-JAK inhibitor, 5-10 mg twice daily. The input for sequencing was CD4+ T cells sorted from blood, taken at approximately week 56, from a patient treated with tofacitinib. The receptor source for this set is a human donor with alopecia areata.

The chain is built from TRBV9 and TRBJ2-5; D is ambiguous. Germline CDR1 SGDLS, CDR2 YYNGEE. The CDR3 extends over 15 amino acids. V was pared by 0 bases and J by 2 bases, with 11 bases between. The CDR3 bases are TGTGCCAGCAGCGTAGGAGTAACCTTTCAAGAGACCCAGTACTTC. Protein product: CASSVGVTFQETQYF.

On this clone itself: At one end, the junction sequence differs from germline, possibly due to a read error. The sample holds other DNA sequences that translate to the same CDR3. The rearrangement uses TRBV30 and TRBJ1-1, with 10 bases fitting TRBD1. The CDR3 loop spans 18 amino acids. Germline V gene sequence: CDR1 GTSNPN, CDR2 SVGIG (reference sequence). CDR3 sequence reads: CAWSKAGTGVFSNTEAFF. In nucleotides, the CDR3 is TGTGCCTGGAGCAAGGCAGGGACAGGGGTTTTTTCGAACACTGAAGCTTTTTTT.

The V gene is TRBV29-1, the J gene TRBJ1-1; perhaps TRBD1 as D (5 bases). The CDR3 has 21 amino acids. The V and J ends lost 0 bases and 3 bases respectively, with 32 bases between them. Per the germline V gene, CDR1 is SQVTM and CDR2 is ANQGSEA. The CDR3 protein is CSVEDSPSGRPGRDGYTEAFF. CDR3 nucleotide sequence: TGCAGCGTTGAAGATAGTCCGTCCGGACGCCCAGGGCGGGACGGATACACTGAAGCTTTCTTT. Combining the CDR3 with reference TRBV29-1 and TRBJ1-1 gives the whole variable domain SAVISQKPSRDICQRGTSLTIQCQVDSQVTMMFWYRQQPGQSLTLIATANQGSEATYESGFVIDKFPISRPNLTFSTLTVSNMSPEDSSIYLCSVEDSPSGRPGRDGYTEAFFGQGTRLTVV.

This clone was recorded many times. This chain uses TRBV28 with TRBJ1-2; 8 bases line up with TRBD1. Germline V lookup: CDR1 MDHEN, CDR2 SYDVKM. CDR3 length equals 12 residues. V trimming: 6 bases; J trimming: 3 bases; junction bases outside the gene matches: 0. CDR3 sequence reads: CASRQGDYGYTF. For the CDR3, the DNA is TGTGCCAGCAGACAGGGGGACTATGGCTACACCTTC.

This chain links TRBV4-2 with TRBJ2-5, with D maybe TRBD2 (6 bases). The V gene lost 1 base and the J gene lost 0 bases, with 9 bases spanning the gap. The CDR3 has 15 residues. Germline values: CDR1 LGHNA, CDR2 YNFKEQ. CDR3 in amino acids: CASSQGTNNQETQYF. DNA of the CDR3: TGTGCCAGCAGCCAAGGGACTAACAACCAAGAGACCCAGTACTTC.

This clone occurred a few times. J is TRBJ2-7 and V is TRBV10-3; a possible D gene is TRBD1 (6 bases). V lost 6 bases to trimming and J lost 4 bases, with 7 bases between them. The CDR3 totals 11 residues. From germline, CDR1 is ENHRY and CDR2 SYGVKD. The CDR3 nucleotides are TGTGCCATCAGGCAGGGGTACGAGCAGTACTTC. This encodes CAIRQGYEQYF.

V and J are TRBV7-9 and TRBJ2-5, with D tentatively TRBD2 (5 bases). The CDR3 sequence is 13 residues long. Germline-derived CDR1 and CDR2 are SEHNR and FQNEAQ (reference sequence). V was cut by 8 bases and J by 5 bases, with 15 bases left in between. DNA of the CDR3: TGTGCCAGCGGAATCGGGGTAGGGGAGACCCAGTACTTC. Its translation: CASGIGVGETQYF.